The 19 T cell receptor beta chains below come from one sample, sequenced in a study of blood T cell repertoires in COVID-19. Clones were read by immunoSEQ multiplex PCR, and TCRdb kept only the in-frame ones, dropping some. The profile shows tens of thousands of clones, roughly 86% of them singletons. The sample comprised peripheral blood. All receptors come from a human donor in a cohort sampled during active COVID-19.

V and J are TRBV24-1 and TRBJ2-3; TRBD2 aligns across 14 bases. With V trimmed by 3 bases and J by 2 bases, 9 bases remained unmatched. The CDR3 has 19 residues. CDR1 KGHDR and CDR2 SFDVKD come from the germline V gene. The CDR3 loop is CATSDGGLAGGTVTDTQYF. In DNA, the CDR3 is TGTGCCACCAGTGATGGCGGACTAGCGGGGGGCACCGTCACAGATACGCAGTATTTT.

This chain uses TRBV5-4 with TRBJ1-6; no definite D call. V lost 4 bases and J lost 6, with 11 bases in between. The CDR3 contains 14 residues. The germline V gene encodes CDR1 SGHNT and CDR2 YYREEE (reference sequence). The CDR3: CASSIADRNSPLHF. The DNA for the CDR3 is TGTGCCAGCAGCATAGCCGATCGTAATTCACCCCTCCACTTT.

This clone was seen a single time. The rearrangement links TRBV9 to TRBJ2-2, with 8 bases identical to TRBD1. The CDR3 has 14 residues. Germline V gives CDR1 SGDLS, CDR2 YYNGEE. V shed 4 bases and J 4 bases; nucleotides not matched to a gene: 3. CDR3 DNA: TGTGCCAGCAGCTCCGGACAGGGCACCGGGGAGCTGTTTTTT. This codes for CASSSGQGTGELFF. The complete variable domain, with remaining parts taken from reference TRBV9 and TRBJ2-2, reads DSGVTQTPKHLITATGQRVTLRCSPRSGDLSVYWYQQSLDQGLQFLIQYYNGEERAKGNILERFSAQQFPDLHSELNLSSLELGDSALYFCASSSGQGTGELFFGEGSRLTVL.

The gene calls are TRBV3-1 (or the pseudogene TRBV3-2) and TRBJ2-4; TRBD2 might be the D (6 bases). The CDR3 contains 13 residues. Germline values: CDR1 LGHDT, CDR2 YNNKEL (reference sequence). Deletions cut 1 base from V and 9 bases from J, with 10 bases between. The CDR3 bases are TGTGCCAGCAGCCAAGGGGACTTTGGCATTCAGTACTTC. Its translation is CASSQGDFGIQYF.

This chain joins TRBV10-3 and TRBJ2-1, with 9 bases that match TRBD1. The CDR3 consists of 15 residues. The J segment lost 6 bases and the V segment lost 6 bases, leaving 9 bases of the junction unmatched. Germline CDR1 ENHRY, CDR2 SYGVKD. CDR3 region: CAIRSSQGAGNEQFF. DNA of the CDR3: TGTGCCATCAGATCTTCACAGGGGGCGGGCAATGAGCAGTTCTTC.

The chain links TRBV15 to TRBJ1-4; 8 bases match TRBD1. The CDR3 runs 15 residues. The germline gives CDR1 LNHNV, CDR2 YYDKDF (reference sequence). With V trimmed by 2 bases and J by 8 bases, 7 bases remained unmatched. This chain's CDR3 is CATSRPQGAWEKLFF. CDR3 sequence (DNA): TGTGCCACCAGCAGACCGCAGGGGGCTTGGGAAAAACTGTTTTTT.

The chain carries TRBV7-9 and TRBJ2-3; 12 positions match TRBD1. This CDR3 comprises 18 residues. The V gene's germline CDR1 is SEHNR and CDR2 FQNEAQ (reference sequence). Losses at the gene ends were 0 bases for V and 1 base for J; bases not matched to a gene: 5. In nucleotides, the CDR3 is TGTGCCAGCAGCTTAGCCGGGACAGGGGGCCTAGGCACAGATACGCAGTATTTT. This translates into CASSLAGTGGLGTDTQYF.

The chain links TRBV19 to TRBJ1-2; D is unresolved. Germline CDR1 reads LNHDA; CDR2 reads SQIVND (reference sequence). V lost 5 bases and J 1 base, leaving 17 bases between the germline ends. CDR3 length: 16 residues. The CDR3 DNA sequence: TGTGCCAGTAGTTCTTATAGTTCGACGGGTAACTATGGCTACACCTTC. Amino acid sequence: CASSSYSSTGNYGYTF.

The chain employs TRBV5-1 and TRBJ2-7, with TRBD1 matching 7 bases. The CDR3 totals 14 residues. Losses at the gene ends were 4 bases for V and 0 bases for J; bases not matched to a gene: 4. From germline, CDR1 is SGHRS and CDR2 YFSETQ. The CDR3 loop reads CASSARDSSYEQYF. The CDR3 bases are TGCGCCAGCAGCGCCCGGGACAGCTCCTACGAGCAGTACTTC.

The gene calls are TRBV6-1 and TRBJ1-6, with 8 bases fitting TRBD1. The CDR3 totals 18 residues. V lost 4 bases and J lost 7; bases outside the gene matches: 15. Germline V gene data show CDR1 as MNHNS and CDR2 as SASEGT. The DNA of the CDR3 is TGTGCCAGCAGTGGTCCCCCCCCGACAGGGGTCCAGAATTCACCCCTCCACTTT. Protein product: CASSGPPPTGVQNSPLHF.

The V call is TRBV24-1, the J call TRBJ2-1, with 7 bases aligning to TRBD1. There are 17 residues in the CDR3. V was clipped by 2 bases and J by 3 bases; unmatched bases: 9. CDR1 KGHDR and CDR2 SFDVKD come from the germline V gene. CDR3 bases: TGTGCCACCAGTGATTCCAGGGGGACGATCGGCTACAATGAGCAGTTCTTC. This translates into CATSDSRGTIGYNEQFF.

A few counts support this clone. V usage is TRBV30 and J usage is TRBJ2-7; 7 nucleotides align to TRBD1. The germline CDR1 and CDR2 sequences are GTSNPN and SVGIG (reference sequence). The V gene end was trimmed by 1 base and the J gene end by 5 bases; junction bases not matched to a gene: 2. The CDR3 contains 12 residues. The CDR3 DNA reads as TGTGCCTGGAGTGCTACAGGGGACGAGCAGTACTTC. This codes for CAWSATGDEQYF.

This clone was counted only a few times. The J gene is TRBJ2-7, the V gene TRBV28; 10 nucleotides line up with TRBD2. V lost 8 bases to trimming and J lost 2 bases; unmatched junction nucleotides: 6. CDR3 length equals 14 residues. CDR1 is MDHEN, CDR2 SYDVKM, per germline. The CDR3 DNA reads TGTGCCAGCGCTAGCGGGGGCCGCACCTACGAGCAGTACTTC. It encodes CASASGGRTYEQYF.

J is TRBJ1-1 and V is TRBV30; tentative D call: TRBD1 (5 bases). There are 15 residues in the CDR3. Trimming took 0 bases from V and 6 from J, leaving 17 bases between them. The germline V gene has CDR1 GTSNPN and CDR2 SVGIG (reference sequence). Here the CDR3 reads CAWSVMSGFIAEAFF. In nucleotides, the CDR3 is TGTGCCTGGAGTGTAATGTCAGGGTTCATCGCTGAAGCTTTCTTT.

The V call is TRBV18, the J call TRBJ2-7, with 7 bases identical to TRBD1. Trimming at V came to 3 bases and at J to 0 bases, leaving 2 bases not matched to a gene. Germline V gene sequence: CDR1 KGHSH, CDR2 LQKENI. CDR3 length: 14 amino acids. CDR3 protein: CASSPTGTSYEQYF. CDR3 DNA sequence: TGTGCCAGCTCACCGACAGGGACCTCCTACGAGCAGTACTTC.

V usage is TRBV10-3 and J usage is TRBJ2-7, with 9 bases that match TRBD1. The CDR3 is made up of 13 amino acids. Germline V CDR1 and CDR2: ENHRY, SYGVKD. Trimming took 11 bases from V and 5 from J; bases not matched to a gene: 10. CDR3 sequence: CASVLDRGNEQYF. DNA for the CDR3: TGTGCCTCGGTTTTGGACAGGGGCAACGAGCAGTACTTC.

This clone has just a few counts. The chain recombines TRBV6-5 with TRBJ1-2, with 9 bases aligning to TRBD1. This CDR3 contains 13 residues. J gave up 8 bases and V 6 bases, and 7 bases lay outside the gene matches. From germline, CDR1 is MNHEY and CDR2 SVGAGI. CDR3 nucleotides: TGTGCCAGCAGAACAGGGGGCGCGGGGGGCTACACCTTC. This gives the protein CASRTGGAGGYTF.

The gene calls are TRBV3-1 (or the pseudogene TRBV3-2) and TRBJ2-7; D is perhaps TRBD1 (6 bases). Germline V CDR1 and CDR2: LGHDT, YNNKEL (reference sequence). Trimming stripped 0 bases from V and 4 bases from J, with 13 bases between. This CDR3 contains 15 residues. The CDR3 coding sequence is TGTGCCAGCAGCCAAGATAGGACAGTAGTGTACGAGCAGTACTTC. It yields the protein CASSQDRTVVYEQYF.

This chain joins TRBV13 and TRBJ2-7; 8 positions match TRBD1. The junction had 6 bases not matched to a gene; V was cut back by 4 bases and J by 7 bases. The CDR3 contains 13 residues. Germline lookup yields CDR1 PRHDT and CDR2 FYEKMQ (reference sequence). For the CDR3, the DNA is TGTGCCAGCAGCTGGGACAGGTCGGGGGAGCAGTACTTC. Protein product: CASSWDRSGEQYF. Drawing the rest from reference TRBV13 and TRBJ2-7, the complete variable domain is AAGVIQSPRHLIKEKRETATLKCYPIPRHDTVYWYQQGPGQDPQFLISFYEKMQSDKGSIPDRFSAQQFSDYHSELNMSSLELGDSALYFCASSWDRSGEQYFGPGTRLTVT.